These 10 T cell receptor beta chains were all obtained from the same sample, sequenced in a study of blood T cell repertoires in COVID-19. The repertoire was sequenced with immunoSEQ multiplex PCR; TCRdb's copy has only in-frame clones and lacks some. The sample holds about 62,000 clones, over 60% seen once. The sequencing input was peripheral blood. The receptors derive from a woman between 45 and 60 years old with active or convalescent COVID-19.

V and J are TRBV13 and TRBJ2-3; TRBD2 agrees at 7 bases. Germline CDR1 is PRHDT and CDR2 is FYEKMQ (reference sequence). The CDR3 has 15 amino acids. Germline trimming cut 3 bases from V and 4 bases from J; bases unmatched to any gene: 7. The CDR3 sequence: CASSFWTRMADTQYF. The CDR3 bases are TGTGCCAGCAGCTTTTGGACTAGAATGGCAGATACGCAGTATTTT.

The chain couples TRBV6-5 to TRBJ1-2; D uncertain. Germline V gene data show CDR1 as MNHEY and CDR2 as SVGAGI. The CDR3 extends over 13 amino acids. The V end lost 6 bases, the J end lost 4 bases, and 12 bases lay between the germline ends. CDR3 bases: TGTGCCAGCAGAAGATCAGAGGCCTATGGCTACACCTTC. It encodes CASRRSEAYGYTF.

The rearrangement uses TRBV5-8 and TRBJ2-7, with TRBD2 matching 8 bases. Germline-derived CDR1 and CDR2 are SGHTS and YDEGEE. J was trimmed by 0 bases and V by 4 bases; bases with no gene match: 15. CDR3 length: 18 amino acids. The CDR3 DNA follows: TGTGCCAGCAGCAATACGCGCGGGAGGCCTAAGAGCTCCTACGAGCAGTACTTC. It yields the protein CASSNTRGRPKSSYEQYF.

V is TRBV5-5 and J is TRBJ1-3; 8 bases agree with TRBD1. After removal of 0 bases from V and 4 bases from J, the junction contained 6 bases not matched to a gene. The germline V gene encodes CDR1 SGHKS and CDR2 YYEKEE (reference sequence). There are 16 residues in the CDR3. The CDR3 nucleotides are TGTGCCAGCAGCTTGGAGGGCAGGGGGCGCGGAAACACCATATATTTT. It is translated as CASSLEGRGRGNTIYF.

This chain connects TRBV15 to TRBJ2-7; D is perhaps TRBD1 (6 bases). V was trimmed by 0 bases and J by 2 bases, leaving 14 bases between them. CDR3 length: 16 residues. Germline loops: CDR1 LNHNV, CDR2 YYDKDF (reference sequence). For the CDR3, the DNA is TGTGCCACCAGCAGAGATCTTCGACAGGCCCCCTACGAGCAGTACTTC. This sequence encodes CATSRDLRQAPYEQYF. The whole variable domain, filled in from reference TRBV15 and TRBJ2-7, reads DAMVIQNPRYQVTQFGKPVTLSCSQTLNHNVMYWYQQKSSQAPKLLFHYYDKDFNNEADTPDNFQSRRPNTSFCFLDIRSPGLGDTAMYLCATSRDLRQAPYEQYFGPGTRLTVT.

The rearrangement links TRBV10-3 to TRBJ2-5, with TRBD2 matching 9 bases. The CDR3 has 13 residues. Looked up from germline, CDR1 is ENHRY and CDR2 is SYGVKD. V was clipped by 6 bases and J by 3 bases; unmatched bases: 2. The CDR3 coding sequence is TGTGCCATCAGGGTAGCGGGGGAAGAGACCCAGTACTTC. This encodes CAIRVAGEETQYF.

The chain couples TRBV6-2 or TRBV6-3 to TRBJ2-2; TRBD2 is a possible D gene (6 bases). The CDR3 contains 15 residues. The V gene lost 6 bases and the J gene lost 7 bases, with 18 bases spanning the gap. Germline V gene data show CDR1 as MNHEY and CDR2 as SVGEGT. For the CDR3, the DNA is TGTGCCAGCAGCTCGCGAGTCGGGAGTAACGGGGAGCTGTTTTTT. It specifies CASSSRVGSNGELFF.

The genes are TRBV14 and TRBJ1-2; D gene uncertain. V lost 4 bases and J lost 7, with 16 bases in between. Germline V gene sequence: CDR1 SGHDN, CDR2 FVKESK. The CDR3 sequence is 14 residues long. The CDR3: CASSPWRGIGGYTF. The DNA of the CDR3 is TGTGCCAGCAGCCCCTGGCGGGGAATAGGTGGCTACACCTTC.

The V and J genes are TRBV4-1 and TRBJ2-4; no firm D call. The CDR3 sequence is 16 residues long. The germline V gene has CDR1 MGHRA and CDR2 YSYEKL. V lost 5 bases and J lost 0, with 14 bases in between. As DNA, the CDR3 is TGCGCCAGCAGCAACAGTCACGCGCTAGCCAAAAACATTCAGTACTTC. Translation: CASSNSHALAKNIQYF.

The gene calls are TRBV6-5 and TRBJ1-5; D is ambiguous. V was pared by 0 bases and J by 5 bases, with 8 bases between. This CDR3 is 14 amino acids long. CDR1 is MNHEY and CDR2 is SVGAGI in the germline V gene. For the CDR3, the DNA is TGTGCCAGCAGTTACTCGGGCGGGGATCAGCCCCAGCATTTT. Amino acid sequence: CASSYSGGDQPQHF.